The clone carrying this TCR beta chain was picked up a small number of times. No antigen is known for it. The source of the sample is a study of cytomegalovirus exposure and HLA in healthy donors. Study-level results: V- and J-gene trimming of TCR beta was linked (in a later analysis) to a missense DCLRE1C variant. As a later analysis revealed, the rate of TCR association differed by HLA locus, with DRB1 most and HLA-C fewest.

PCR primers comprised 60 Vbeta and 13 Jbeta primers. The table came from immunoSEQ multiplex PCR; TCRdb's copy has only in-frame clones and leaves some out. This table has 100,000 to 150,000 clones, roughly 76% appearing once. CDR1 is SGHNT and CDR2 is YYREEE in the germline V gene (reference sequence). The length of the CDR3 is 16 residues. With V trimmed by 2 bases and J by 1 base, 6 bases remained unmatched. The sequence came from a woman between 50 and 59 years old in good health and CMV-seronegative. The sequencing input was PBMCs. This chain uses TRBV5-4 with TRBJ2-1, with TRBD2 matching over 7 bases. CDR3 DNA sequence: TGTGCCAGCAGCTTCGGCGGCGGGAGTTCCTACAATGAGCAGTTCTTC. This gives the protein CASSFGGGSSYNEQFF.